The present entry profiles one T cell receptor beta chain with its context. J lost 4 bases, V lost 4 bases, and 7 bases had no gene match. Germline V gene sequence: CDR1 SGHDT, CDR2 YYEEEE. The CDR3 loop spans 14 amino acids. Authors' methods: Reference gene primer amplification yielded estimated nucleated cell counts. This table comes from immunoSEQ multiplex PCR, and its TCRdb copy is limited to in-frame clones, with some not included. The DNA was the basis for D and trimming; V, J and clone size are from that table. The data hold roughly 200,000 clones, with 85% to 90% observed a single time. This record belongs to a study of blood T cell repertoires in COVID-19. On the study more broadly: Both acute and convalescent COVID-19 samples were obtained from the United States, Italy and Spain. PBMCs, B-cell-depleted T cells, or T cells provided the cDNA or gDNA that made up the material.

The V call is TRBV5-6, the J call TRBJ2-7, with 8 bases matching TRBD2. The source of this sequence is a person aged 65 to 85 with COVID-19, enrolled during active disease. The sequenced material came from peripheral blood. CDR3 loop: CASSPGTRGYEQYF. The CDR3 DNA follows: TGTGCCAGCAGCCCTGGGACTAGGGGATACGAGCAGTACTTC.